The 22 T cell receptor beta chains below come from one sample, sequenced in a study of control samples from healthy donors and cancer patients. Only in-frame clones appear in the TCRdb table, and some are missing; sequencing was by immunoSEQ multiplex PCR. The sample contains around 80,000 clones, 91% of which appear only once. Source material: blood. These receptors were obtained from a man aged 50 or older in good health.

This clone was recorded a few times. The J gene is TRBJ2-1, the V gene TRBV15, with D perhaps TRBD1 or TRBD2 (5 bases each). CDR3 size: 15 residues. Germline V gene lookup returns CDR1 LNHNV and CDR2 YYDKDF (reference sequence). The ends were cut back, 0 bases at V and 5 bases at J, with 11 bases in the middle. CDR3 loop: CATSREGVIHNEQFF. DNA for the CDR3: TGTGCCACCAGCAGAGAGGGGGTAATCCACAATGAGCAGTTCTTC.

The chain has TRBV18 and TRBJ1-3; TRBD1 aligns across 9 bases. J was trimmed by 0 bases and V by 1 base; bases with no gene match: 1. Looked up from germline, CDR1 is KGHSH and CDR2 is LQKENI. The CDR3 consists of 16 residues. CDR3 nucleotide sequence: TGTGCCAGCTCACCACGACAGGGGGACTCTGGAAACACCATATATTTT. Translation gives CASSPRQGDSGNTIYF.

The genes are TRBV6-5 and TRBJ1-5, with D unclear. The V gene lost 7 bases and the J gene lost 0 bases, with 13 bases spanning the gap. The CDR3 is 15 residues long. Germline CDR1 is MNHEY and CDR2 is SVGAGI. The CDR3 nucleotides are TGTGCCAGCAAGGAACGAGGTTTTAGCAATCAGCCCCAGCATTTT. This sequence encodes CASKERGFSNQPQHF.

The rearrangement uses TRBV10-1 and TRBJ1-5, with a possible D match to TRBD1 (6 bases). The CDR3 is 13 residues long. Germline V CDR1 and CDR2: WNHNN, SYGVQD (reference sequence). The ends were cut back, 8 bases at V and 7 bases at J, with 15 bases in the middle. This CDR3 reads CASSDSGRQPQHF. Here the CDR3 DNA reads TGCGCCAGCTCGGACAGTGGAAGGCAGCCCCAGCATTTT.

Remarks on this clone: At one of its ends the junction is not consistent with the germline gene, which may arise from a read error. This chain uses TRBV29-1 with TRBJ1-5; D is unresolved. The CDR3 covers 13 residues. The V gene's germline CDR1 is SQVTM and CDR2 ANQGSEA. CDR3 loop: CSADRGRNLPQHF. The CDR3 bases are TGCAGCGCCGACCGGGGTCGCAATCTGCCCCAGCATTTT. Based on the CDR3 plus reference TRBV29-1 and TRBJ1-5, the full variable domain is SAVISQKPSRDICQRGTSLTIQCQVDSQVTMMFWYRQQPGQSLTLIATANQGSEATYESGFVIDKFPISRPNLTFSTLTVSNMSPEDSSIYLCSADRGRNLPQHFGDGTRLSIL.

The chain links TRBV5-4 to TRBJ1-2; tentatively, D is TRBD1 (6 bases). With 6 bases removed from V and 1 base from J, the gap between germline ends came to 16 bases. Per the germline V gene, CDR1 is SGHNT and CDR2 is YYREEE (reference sequence). The CDR3 extends over 15 amino acids. The chain's CDR3 is CASTMRTAFNYGYTF. The CDR3 nucleotides read TGTGCCAGCACCATGAGGACAGCTTTTAACTATGGCTACACCTTC.

V is TRBV5-1 and J is TRBJ2-1, with 8 nucleotides matching TRBD1. Germline CDR1 reads SGHRS; CDR2 reads YFSETQ. The V segment lost 0 bases and the J segment 5 bases; nucleotides outside the gene matches: 4. This CDR3 is built from 15 residues. The CDR3 region is CASSLGQGINNEQFF. In DNA form, the CDR3 reads TGCGCCAGCAGCTTGGGACAGGGGATCAACAATGAGCAGTTCTTC.

This clone has only a few counts. The V gene is TRBV27, the J gene TRBJ1-2, with unresolved D. Trimming left V 5 bases short and J 1 base short, with 8 bases between. CDR3 length: 13 residues. CDR1 and CDR2 (germline): MNHEY, SMNVEV (reference sequence). This chain's CDR3 is CASSPTLNYGYTF. CDR3 coding DNA: TGTGCCAGCAGTCCGACACTTAACTATGGCTACACCTTC.

This chain uses TRBV2 with TRBJ1-6; D might be TRBD1 (5 bases). Germline V gives CDR1 SNHLY, CDR2 FYNNEI. V dropped 4 bases and J dropped 0 bases, with 10 bases sitting between them. CDR3 size: 16 residues. The chain's CDR3 is CASSVRQSSYNSPLHF. In nucleotides, the CDR3 is TGTGCCAGCAGTGTAAGACAGAGCTCCTATAATTCACCCCTCCACTTT.

V usage is TRBV6-4 and J usage is TRBJ1-1, with D possibly TRBD1 on 5 matching bases. The CDR3 is 13 amino acids. Per the germline V gene, CDR1 is MRHNA and CDR2 is SNTAGT. V was pared by 8 bases and J by 4 bases, with 14 bases between. The CDR3: CASSSQGRTEAFF. CDR3 coding DNA: TGTGCCAGCTCGTCGCAGGGCCGCACTGAAGCTTTCTTT.

This chain joins TRBV18 and TRBJ1-1, with 7 bases identical to TRBD1. The CDR3 spans 14 residues. Looked up from germline, CDR1 is KGHSH and CDR2 is LQKENI. V lost 2 bases to trimming and J lost 3 bases; unmatched junction nucleotides: 3. The CDR3 bases are TGTGCCAGCTCACCAAACAGGGGCTACACTGAAGCTTTCTTT. Its translation: CASSPNRGYTEAFF.

The rearrangement links TRBV9 to TRBJ1-1; D unresolved. V dropped 4 bases and J dropped 5 bases, with 12 bases sitting between them. Germline values: CDR1 SGDLS, CDR2 YYNGEE. This CDR3 comprises 13 residues. CDR3 coding DNA: TGTGCCAGCAGCTTCCTTATGGGAACTGAAGCTTTCTTT. The encoded protein is CASSFLMGTEAFF.

This sequence joins TRBV5-5 and TRBJ2-7; D possibly uses TRBD1 or TRBD2 (5 bases each). The CDR3 contains 15 residues. The germline V gene has CDR1 SGHKS and CDR2 YYEKEE (reference sequence). The germline V and J ends were trimmed by 5 bases and 2 bases, with 17 bases remaining between them. Written as DNA, the CDR3 is TGTGCCAGCAGTCTATACGGGACGTCCACCTACGAGCAGTACTTC. Translation gives CASSLYGTSTYEQYF.

The chain joins TRBV14 to TRBJ1-2; no firm D call. The CDR3 runs 15 residues. The germline gives CDR1 SGHDN, CDR2 FVKESK. Trimming pared 6 bases from V and 2 bases from J, leaving 16 bases between. CDR3 protein: CASSPLNAVNYGYTF. In DNA form, the CDR3 reads TGTGCCAGCAGTCCCCTTAATGCGGTGAACTATGGCTACACCTTC.

The chain links TRBV20-1 to TRBJ1-5, with D unresolved. Per germline, CDR1 DFQATT and CDR2 SNEGSKA (reference sequence). This CDR3 spans 10 amino acids. CDR3 protein: CTTRVQPQHF. CDR3 coding DNA: TGCACGACAAGGGTTCAGCCCCAGCATTTT.

The rearrangement uses TRBV7-2 and TRBJ1-2; no definite D call. CDR3 length equals 12 residues. V shed 2 bases and J shed 3 bases, with 4 bases lying between them. CDR1 SGHTA and CDR2 FQGNSA come from the germline V gene. CDR3 in DNA: TGTGCCAGCAGCTTAAAGTACTATGGCTACACCTTC. This encodes CASSLKYYGYTF.

The rearrangement uses TRBV24-1 and TRBJ2-1, with TRBD1 matching over 8 bases. The length of the CDR3 is 16 residues. V was clipped by 4 bases and J by 9 bases; unmatched bases: 13. Germline assignment: CDR1 KGHDR and CDR2 SFDVKD. The DNA of the CDR3 is TGTGCCACCAGTGACCCCGGACAGGGTTTGGCAAGTGAGCAGTTCTTC. This translates into CATSDPGQGLASEQFF.

The chain couples TRBV18 to TRBJ2-3; possibly TRBD1 for D (6 bases). Trimming left V 4 bases short and J 4 bases short, with 12 bases between. CDR1 is KGHSH and CDR2 is LQKENI in the germline V gene. The CDR3 sequence is 14 residues long. CDR3 residues: CASSLGTYADTQYF. As DNA, the CDR3 is TGTGCCAGCTCACTAGGGACATACGCAGATACGCAGTATTTT.

This chain uses TRBV12-5 with TRBJ1-2; no clear D gene. This CDR3 comprises 16 residues. With 0 bases removed from V and 3 bases from J, the gap between germline ends came to 14 bases. CDR1 and CDR2 (germline): LGHNT, FRNRAP. The CDR3 is CASGLVGSHGDYGYTF. The CDR3 nucleotides read TGTGCTAGTGGTTTGGTTGGGTCTCACGGCGACTATGGCTACACCTTC. Supplemented by reference TRBV12-5 and TRBJ1-2, the full variable domain reads DARVTQTPRHKVTEMGQEVTMRCQPILGHNTVFWYRQTMMQGLELLAYFRNRAPLDDSGMPKDRFSAEMPDATLATLKIQPSEPRDSAVYFCASGLVGSHGDYGYTFGSGTRLTVV.

The chain joins TRBV19 to TRBJ2-1; TRBD2 might be the D (6 bases). The V and J ends lost 6 bases and 5 bases respectively, with 26 bases between them. The CDR3 is 18 amino acids. Germline V lookup: CDR1 LNHDA, CDR2 SQIVND (reference sequence). DNA of the CDR3: TGTGCCAGTAGGGCGGGGCATCCTTCCATTGGAGGCAACAATGAGCAGTTCTTC. Amino acid sequence: CASRAGHPSIGGNNEQFF.

The V gene is TRBV7-9, the J gene TRBJ1-2; TRBD1 aligns across 7 bases. Germline CDR1 and CDR2: SEHNR and FQNEAQ (reference sequence). This CDR3 comprises 13 residues. V trimming: 1 base; J trimming: 6 bases; junction bases outside the gene matches: 2. The CDR3 bases are TGTGCCAGCAGCTTAGGGGACAGAGATGGCTACACCTTC. As protein: CASSLGDRDGYTF.

The rearrangement uses TRBV5-4 and TRBJ2-6; D uncertain. V was cut by 1 base and J by 3 bases, with 2 bases left in between. Germline lookup yields CDR1 SGHNT and CDR2 YYREEE (reference sequence). This CDR3 region has 13 residues. The CDR3 sequence is CASSLSGANVLTF. The CDR3 bases are TGTGCCAGCAGCTTGAGTGGGGCCAACGTCCTGACTTTC.